These 23 T cell receptor beta chains share one sample of origin, sequenced in a study of CD8 T cells in Susac syndrome. Reverse transcription of 0.5 to 1 ug RNA was performed with random hexamers. A single record per CDR3 protein comes from TCRdb applying MiXCR to the immunoSEQ multiplex PCR reads. The table lists approximately 160,000 distinct CDR3 sequences, 93% of them singletons. Material: CD4+ T cells from PBMCs. The source of these receptors is a human donor with multiple sclerosis.

The chain has TRBV20-1 and TRBJ2-2; no firm D call. Trimming stripped 6 bases from V and 5 bases from J, with 7 bases between. CDR1 is DFQATT, CDR2 SNEGSKA, per germline (reference sequence). CDR3 length equals 11 residues. The CDR3 DNA sequence: TGCAGTGCCCGACATACCGGGGAGCTGTTTTTT. It is translated as CSARHTGELFF.

DNA for the CDR3: TGTGCCAGCAGTTCCGGACAGGGGGGAACCAAAAACATTCAGTACTTC. Its protein is CASSSGQGGTKNIQYF. The chain carries TRBV27 and TRBJ2-4; TRBD1 aligns across 10 bases. With V trimmed by 4 bases and J by 2 bases, 5 bases remained unmatched. From germline, CDR1 is MNHEY and CDR2 SMNVEV (reference sequence). CDR3 size: 16 residues.

This CDR3 reads CSAIRGNTEAFF. For the CDR3, the DNA is TGCAGTGCTATAAGGGGGAACACTGAAGCTTTCTTT. This sequence joins TRBV20-1 and TRBJ1-1; D is perhaps TRBD1 (5 bases). This CDR3 comprises 12 residues. Germline values: CDR1 DFQATT, CDR2 SNEGSKA (reference sequence). Between the trimmed V and J ends, which lost 4 bases and 1 base, there was a span of 7 bases.

This clonotype came up once. The genes are TRBV20-1 and TRBJ2-5; 16 nucleotides line up with TRBD2. The germline V gene encodes CDR1 DFQATT and CDR2 SNEGSKA (reference sequence). Trimming took 6 bases from V and 2 from J; bases not matched to a gene: 9. CDR3 length: 17 amino acids. CDR3 loop: CSATGTSGGARQETQYF. CDR3 DNA sequence: TGCAGTGCGACTGGGACTAGCGGGGGGGCCCGTCAAGAGACCCAGTACTTC.

This chain uses TRBV4-1 with TRBJ2-2; D possibly corresponds to TRBD2 (6 bases). Deletions cut 3 bases from V and 6 bases from J, with 17 bases between. The CDR3 is 16 amino acids. CDR1 and CDR2 (germline): MGHRA, YSYEKL. CDR3 bases: TGCGCCAGCAGCCAGGCCGGGACGGGGGTACCCGGGGAGCTGTTTTTT. Its translation is CASSQAGTGVPGELFF.

The V and J genes are TRBV19 and TRBJ2-1, with D perhaps TRBD1 or TRBD2 (5 bases each). The germline CDR1 and CDR2 sequences are LNHDA and SQIVND (reference sequence). V was cut by 6 bases and J by 1 base, with 10 bases left in between. This CDR3 comprises 14 residues. The CDR3 is CASRQGASYNEQFF. Here the CDR3 DNA reads TGTGCCAGTAGGCAGGGAGCATCCTACAATGAGCAGTTCTTC.

The rearrangement uses TRBV6-2 or TRBV6-3 and TRBJ2-7; 10 bases match TRBD2. The CDR3 covers 13 residues. V was clipped by 10 bases and J by 6 bases; unmatched bases: 9. The germline CDR1 and CDR2 sequences are MNHEY and SVGEGT. The CDR3 sequence is CATEPSGGGEQYF. In DNA form, the CDR3 reads TGTGCCACCGAGCCTAGCGGGGGCGGCGAGCAGTACTTC.

The chain links TRBV29-1 to TRBJ1-1; TRBD1 aligns across 9 bases. There are 13 residues in the CDR3. The V segment lost 7 bases and the J segment 4 bases; nucleotides outside the gene matches: 7. Germline values: CDR1 SQVTM, CDR2 ANQGSEA. The CDR3 loop is CSADRGFSTEAFF. The CDR3 coding sequence is TGCAGCGCAGACAGGGGGTTTAGCACTGAAGCTTTCTTT.

This chain joins TRBV6-1 and TRBJ1-2; possible D gene TRBD1, 5 bases. V gave up 8 bases and J gave up 2 bases, with 12 bases separating them. This CDR3 region has 13 residues. Germline CDR1 is MNHNS and CDR2 is SASEGT. CDR3 in DNA: TGTGCCAGCTCCGTCGGGGCCAACTATGGCTACACCTTC. Encoded protein: CASSVGANYGYTF.

The V call is TRBV28, the J call TRBJ2-5; D might be TRBD2 (6 bases). V lost 5 bases and J lost 5, with 18 bases in between. This CDR3 has 15 amino acids. From germline, CDR1 is MDHEN and CDR2 SYDVKM. CDR3 residues: CASSILGTSHETQYF. CDR3 bases: TGTGCCAGCAGTATCCTCGGGACTTCCCATGAGACCCAGTACTTC.

The chain recombines TRBV5-1 with TRBJ1-2; 7 nucleotides align to TRBD1. V was pared by 0 bases and J by 7 bases, with 6 bases of the junction left unmatched. Per germline, CDR1 SGHRS and CDR2 YFSETQ. The CDR3 extends over 14 amino acids. Here the CDR3 DNA reads TGCGCCAGCAGCTTGGAAGCCCCAGGGGGTGGCTACACCTTC. Translated: CASSLEAPGGGYTF.

The CDR3 region is CASSYHGTIYF. DNA of the CDR3: TGTGCCAGCAGTTACCACGGCACCATATATTTT. This sequence joins TRBV6-5 and TRBJ1-3; D ambiguous. Germline V CDR1 and CDR2: MNHEY, SVGAGI. Trimming stripped 2 bases from V and 9 bases from J, with 5 bases between. CDR3 size: 11 residues.

The chain is built from TRBV20-1 and TRBJ1-1; D unresolved. V gave up 0 bases and J gave up 7 bases, with 15 bases separating them. This CDR3 has 14 amino acids. Germline CDR1 reads DFQATT; CDR2 reads SNEGSKA (reference sequence). CDR3 DNA sequence: TGCAGTGCTAGAGATTTGACCCTTCGGATTGAAGCTTTCTTT. It specifies CSARDLTLRIEAFF.

The chain recombines TRBV6-5 with TRBJ2-7, with D tentatively TRBD1 (6 bases). V lost 0 bases and J lost 2, with 14 bases in between. This CDR3 is 16 amino acids long. Looked up from germline, CDR1 is MNHEY and CDR2 is SVGAGI. CDR3 protein: CASSYSKAGAAYEQYF. The CDR3 nucleotides read TGTGCCAGCAGTTACTCGAAGGCAGGGGCGGCCTACGAGCAGTACTTC.

The V gene is TRBV12-3 or TRBV12-4, the J gene TRBJ1-5; D uncertain. The length of the CDR3 is 15 residues. V was pared by 3 bases and J by 0 bases, with 9 bases between. The CDR3 loop reads CASSLGTYSNQPQHF. The CDR3 DNA reads TGTGCCAGCAGTTTGGGTACTTATAGCAATCAGCCCCAGCATTTT.

The rearrangement uses TRBV4-1 and TRBJ1-2; no clear D gene. V dropped 6 bases and J dropped 2 bases, with 19 bases sitting between them. The CDR3 totals 16 residues. Germline V lookup: CDR1 MGHRA, CDR2 YSYEKL. CDR3 protein: CASSPLSVGSNYGYTF. As DNA, the CDR3 is TGCGCCAGCAGTCCCCTTAGTGTCGGCTCCAACTATGGCTACACCTTC.

V and J are TRBV29-1 and TRBJ2-5, with D possibly called TRBD1 or TRBD2 (5 bases each). The CDR3 loop spans 15 amino acids. CDR1 and CDR2 (germline): SQVTM, ANQGSEA. V was pared by 3 bases and J by 0 bases, with 14 bases between. The CDR3 sequence is CSVDSGAVYQETQYF. The CDR3 DNA reads as TGCAGCGTTGATTCCGGGGCAGTGTACCAAGAGACCCAGTACTTC. The full variable domain, completed using reference TRBV29-1 and TRBJ2-5, is SAVISQKPSRDICQRGTSLTIQCQVDSQVTMMFWYRQQPGQSLTLIATANQGSEATYESGFVIDKFPISRPNLTFSTLTVSNMSPEDSSIYLCSVDSGAVYQETQYFGPGTRLLVL.

This clonotype was recorded once. This chain joins TRBV19 and TRBJ2-1, with D perhaps matching TRBD2 (5 bases). There are 14 residues in the CDR3. CDR1 LNHDA and CDR2 SQIVND come from the germline V gene (reference sequence). V dropped 7 bases and J dropped 7 bases, with 17 bases sitting between them. In nucleotides, the CDR3 is TGTGCCAGTACCCTACAAGTCGGGGAGAATGAGCAGTTCTTC. It is translated as CASTLQVGENEQFF.

The V and J genes are TRBV29-1 and TRBJ1-1; the D gene is possibly TRBD1 (5 bases). This CDR3 contains 14 residues. Germline V CDR1 and CDR2: SQVTM, ANQGSEA. Trimming left V 2 bases short and J 4 bases short, with 14 bases between. CDR3 bases: TGCAGCGTTGAAAGGCAGCCAGGGTCCACTGAAGCTTTCTTT. Translation: CSVERQPGSTEAFF.

The DNA for the CDR3 is TGTGCCTGGAAGCCCGGGTGGGTAGGGGAGCTGTTTTTT. Amino acid sequence: CAWKPGWVGELFF. This chain connects TRBV30 to TRBJ2-2; no definite D call. V was pared by 4 bases and J by 8 bases, with 14 bases between. In germline, CDR1 is GTSNPN, CDR2 SVGIG (reference sequence). The CDR3 consists of 13 residues.

The chain has TRBV5-1 and TRBJ2-7; D ambiguous. Trimming left V 0 bases short and J 4 bases short, with 11 bases between. Germline V lookup: CDR1 SGHRS, CDR2 YFSETQ. The CDR3 length is 14 residues. The CDR3 DNA sequence: TGCGCCAGCAGCTTGGATGGGGAAGAATACGAGCAGTACTTC. Translation gives CASSLDGEEYEQYF.

CDR3 region: CASSERRANYGYTF. For the CDR3, the DNA is TGCGCCAGCAGCGAAAGGAGAGCTAACTATGGCTACACCTTC. The genes are TRBV5-1 and TRBJ1-2; D remains unclear. V lost 4 bases and J 0 bases, leaving 10 bases between the germline ends. Germline CDR1 is SGHRS and CDR2 is YFSETQ. This CDR3 region has 14 residues.

The chain employs TRBV4-1 and TRBJ2-7, with 8 bases identical to TRBD1. V dropped 4 bases and J dropped 2; count of bases not matched to a gene: 7. The CDR3 extends over 15 amino acids. The V gene's germline CDR1 is MGHRA and CDR2 YSYEKL. Written as DNA, the CDR3 is TGCGCCAGCAGCCCCCAACAGGGGGGCCCCTACGAGCAGTACTTC. It is translated as CASSPQQGGPYEQYF.